This is a list of T cell receptor beta chains from one sample in a study of T cells in Graves' hyperthyroidism and ophthalmopathy. MiXCR was run by TCRdb on the multiplex PCR reads, yielding one entry per CDR3 protein. The data hold almost 600,000 distinct CDR3 sequences, with 11% to 15% observed a single time. The material sequenced was blood. These receptors were collected from a woman younger than 45 with Graves' hyperthyroidism that later progressed to Graves' ophthalmopathy. Each CDR3 is given with its conserved first and last residue. The D gene is left open where the match is weak. Size tells how often a clone was seen (once, few, many) or the class of an expanded clone, and some rows leave it out.

J gene,CDR3 length,V gene,D gene,clone size,CDR3 DNA,CDR3 protein
TRBJ1-6,14,TRBV20-1,TRBD1,many,TGCAGTGCTAGAACAGGGGGCGAAAATTCACCCCTCCACTTT,CSARTGGENSPLHF
TRBJ2-7,15,TRBV18,TRBD1,many,TGTGCCAGCTCACCGGACAGGGGGCCCTTCTACGAGCAGTACTTC,CASSPDRGPFYEQYF
TRBJ2-6,18,TRBV3-1,.,.,TGTGCCAGCAGCCAAGGGGCTAATCTAAGGGCTGGGGCCAACGTCCTGACTTTC,CASSQGANLRAGANVLTF
TRBJ2-3,13,TRBV20-1,.,.,TGCAGTGCTATCGGGCTGCCCGGAGATACGCAGTATTTT,CSAIGLPGDTQYF
TRBJ2-7,12,TRBV18,.,few,TGTGCCAGCTCACCACCATTGGAGGAGCAGTACTTC,CASSPPLEEQYF
TRBJ2-2,18,TRBV10-3,TRBD2,.,TGTGCCATCAGTGATAACCTAGCGGGAGAGAAAGGGGCCGGGGAGCTGTTTTTT,CAISDNLAGEKGAGELFF
TRBJ1-6,15,TRBV11-1,.,many,TGTGCCAGCAGCTTAGGCCCGCCGGACGGTTCACCCCTCCACTTT,CASSLGPPDGSPLHF
TRBJ2-3,16,TRBV5-1,TRBD2,many,TGCGCCAGCAGCTTGGTCAGCGGGGGTGTCGCAGATACGCAGTATTTT,CASSLVSGGVADTQYF
TRBJ1-1,12,TRBV7-2,.,few,TGTGCCAGTCGTGGGGGGCAGGCTGAAGCTTTCTTT,CASRGGQAEAFF
TRBJ2-7,15,TRBV4-3,.,.,TGCGCCAGCAGCCAAGATACACTAGTAGGGTACGAGCAGTACTTC,CASSQDTLVGYEQYF
TRBJ2-6,16,TRBV5-4,.,few,TGTGCCAGCAGCTTCGGACAACCCGCTGGGGCCAACGTCCTGACTTTC,CASSFGQPAGANVLTF